What follows is one T cell receptor beta chain and its context. Its target antigen remains unknown. Nothing much larger sits one base from this clone, and base qualities are not available. Between the V and J ends, shortened by 4 bases and 1 base respectively, the junction contains 7 bases. The CDR3 runs 14 amino acids, cysteine and phenylalanine included. Only the CDR3 DNA stays, 42 bases, in frame from base 1. In the germline V gene, CDR1 corresponds to KGHDR and CDR2 to SFDVKD. The data derive from a study of CD8 T cells in Susac syndrome (dated by TCRdb to between 2017 and 2020). In the study overall: Repertoire sequencing was used to test whether CD8+ T cell activation and differentiation in Susac syndrome was antigen driven. The study compared CD8+ T cell repertoire clonality among around 11 healthy donors, around 14 Susac syndrome patients and about 16 multiple sclerosis patients.

The investigation overall reported the following: The number of individuals in the TCR sequencing and HLA analysis was acknowledged as relatively small.

Peripheral blood CD8+ and CD4+ T cells from healthy donors, Susac syndrome patients and multiple sclerosis patients were profiled using high-throughput TCR beta sequencing. The multiple sclerosis controls were treatment-naive patients who had stable or active relapsing-remitting disease and met the revised McDonald criteria. CD8+ TEMRA cells were enriched by FACS, while bulk CD8+ and CD4+ T cells were purified by magnetic negative isolation. Blood was drawn into EDTA tubes, processed within 24 hours, and PBMCs were isolated by density gradient centrifugation. PBMCs intended for TCR sequencing were cryopreserved in liquid nitrogen and were subsequently thawed in a 37 degrees C water bath. The sorted or isolated CD4+, CD8+ and CD8+ TEMRA cells reached a purity of at least 90%. RNA was extracted using the RNeasy kit, and about 0.5 to 1 ug of the RNA was reverse transcribed with random hexamers. The immunoSEQ multiplex PCR assay, which covers 54 Vbeta and 13 Jbeta segments, was used to amplify TCR beta CDR3 regions. PCR amplification bias was corrected by using a synthetic template baseline for primer optimization and computational correction. Under the source paper's analysis protocol: Reads were annotated to V, D and J genes per IMGT and analyzed with immunoSEQ Analyzer, keeping only productive sequences. Clonality was calculated as one minus the Shannon entropy normalized by log2 of the number of productive unique sequences. Public and private clones were assessed among the 100 most prevalent clones of each patient and control. Susac-specific clones were defined as absent from healthy and MS cohorts, over a thousand published viral clones and other ImmuneACCESS disease sequences. TCRdb's own reprocessing of the public reads used fastp at Q25 and MiXCR and kept productive beta chains. When rows share a CDR3 protein, they turn into one entry using the most common DNA and genes. Here the V and J calls rest on TCRdb's processing, not on the authors' analysis. Within this sample are around 300,000 distinct CDR3 sequences, with about nine tenths of them counted one time only. Clones ranked in the top ten supply around 0.18% of the sample.

The sequence came from a human donor with multiple sclerosis. Recombination joined TRBV24-1 with TRBJ2-1; the D region possibly corresponds to TRBD2 (6 bases align). Sequenced: CD8+ T cells from PBMCs. The DNA sequence reads TGTGCCACCAGTGAGGGAGGATCCTACAATGAGCAGTTCTTC. This yields the protein CATSEGGSYNEQFF.